Each of the 20 T cell receptor beta chains below was sequenced from the same sample in a study of cytomegalovirus exposure and HLA in healthy donors. Both 60 Vbeta primers and 13 Jbeta primers went into the PCR. Profiling relied on immunoSEQ multiplex PCR, and the TCRdb table lists in-frame clones only, not all of them. This repertoire comprises tens of thousands of clones; its ten largest clones make up about 1.5%. Material for sequencing was PBMCs. Receptor source: a woman in her fifties or sixties in good health and CMV-seronegative.

The chain couples TRBV10-1 to TRBJ2-1; D is possibly TRBD2 (5 bases). The CDR3 is made up of 13 amino acids. Trimming took off 3 bases at V and 8 bases at J, with 11 bases between the two ends. Germline V gives CDR1 WNHNN, CDR2 SYGVQD (reference sequence). The CDR3 spells CASSDPPGYEQFF. The CDR3 bases are TGCGCCAGCAGTGACCCACCGGGGTATGAGCAGTTCTTC.

The chain employs TRBV6-1 and TRBJ2-3; 7 bases are a match to TRBD2. CDR1 and CDR2 (germline): MNHNS, SASEGT. CDR3 size: 14 residues. V was pared by 11 bases and J by 5 bases, with 13 bases of the junction left unmatched. In DNA form, the CDR3 reads TGTGCCCCCGGGGCGGGAGAGGTAGGAGATACGCAGTATTTT. Its protein is CAPGAGEVGDTQYF.

V gene TRBV25-1 combines with J gene TRBJ2-3; D is ambiguous. Trimming removed 5 bases from V and 1 base from J, with 13 bases in between. CDR1 and CDR2 from the germline V gene are MGHDK and SYGVNS. CDR3 length: 15 amino acids. The CDR3 DNA reads as TGTGCCAGCAGTCCCCGGTTATCTGGCACAGATACGCAGTATTTT. Protein sequence: CASSPRLSGTDTQYF.

V and J are TRBV6-5 and TRBJ1-2, with a tentative D call TRBD1 (5 bases). V was cut by 2 bases and J by 0 bases, with 7 bases left in between. The CDR3 covers 14 residues. From germline, CDR1 is MNHEY and CDR2 SVGAGI. In nucleotides, the CDR3 is TGTGCCAGCAGTTACCGACAGACTAACTATGGCTACACCTTC. Translation: CASSYRQTNYGYTF.

In terms of frequency, this clone is medium-sized. This chain connects TRBV6-4 to TRBJ2-2; no reliable D call. CDR1 and CDR2 (germline): MRHNA, SNTAGT. The CDR3 has 13 residues. Trimming took 6 bases from V and 4 from J, leaving 9 bases between them. Here the CDR3 reads CASSLRSTGELFF. CDR3 DNA: TGTGCCAGCAGCCTCCGTAGCACCGGGGAGCTGTTTTTT.

The CDR3 loop is CASRGRVNTEAFF. The CDR3 region has the DNA TGTGCCAGCAGGGGGCGCGTGAACACTGAAGCTTTCTTT. The gene calls are TRBV28 and TRBJ1-1, with D possibly being TRBD1 (5 bases). The germline V gene has CDR1 MDHEN and CDR2 SYDVKM. CDR3 length: 13 amino acids. Trimming removed 6 bases at V and 0 bases at J, with 8 bases between.

This rearrangement joins TRBV6-1 to TRBJ2-4; tentatively, D is TRBD1 (5 bases). This CDR3 is 15 amino acids long. Germline CDR1 reads MNHNS; CDR2 reads SASEGT. V lost 7 bases and J lost 3, with 16 bases in between. In DNA form, the CDR3 reads TGTGCCAGCATGGGCAACGAAAGGGGCAAAAACATTCAGTACTTC. The encoded protein is CASMGNERGKNIQYF.

Regarding this clone: An end of the junction differs from the germline gene, which may be a read error. The chain carries TRBV4-1 and TRBJ2-3, with D perhaps TRBD2 (5 bases). The germline CDR1 and CDR2 sequences are MGHRA and YSYEKL. The CDR3 loop spans 12 amino acids. CDR3 loop: CTSSRGLDTQYF. The CDR3 nucleotides are TGCACCAGCAGCCGAGGGTTGGATACGCAGTATTTT.

The gene calls are TRBV2 and TRBJ2-1; 10 nucleotides agree with TRBD2. Germline V gene sequence: CDR1 SNHLY, CDR2 FYNNEI. Unmatched junction bases numbered 9, after V lost 9 bases and J lost 10 bases. This CDR3 contains 13 residues. CDR3 residues: CASGELAGLEQFF. The CDR3 DNA is TGTGCCAGTGGCGAACTAGCGGGGTTAGAGCAGTTCTTC.

The V and J genes are TRBV6-6 and TRBJ1-5; D is perhaps TRBD1 (5 bases). V gave up 7 bases and J gave up 0 bases, with 13 bases separating them. This CDR3 contains 15 residues. Looked up from germline, CDR1 is MNHNY and CDR2 is SVGAGI (reference sequence). As DNA, the CDR3 is TGTGCCAGCACTAAGGGGAGGGATAGCAATCAGCCCCAGCATTTT. Its translation: CASTKGRDSNQPQHF.

The chain joins TRBV27 to TRBJ2-3; D unclear. Trimming took 1 base from V and 1 from J, leaving 12 bases between them. Germline V gives CDR1 MNHEY, CDR2 SMNVEV (reference sequence). This CDR3 is built from 16 residues. Written as DNA, the CDR3 is TGTGCCAGCAGTTTATACGGCTACGGAGGCACAGATACGCAGTATTTT. Its protein product is CASSLYGYGGTDTQYF.

The chain employs TRBV7-9 and TRBJ1-1; TRBD1 aligns across 7 bases. V lost 3 bases to trimming and J lost 0 bases; unmatched junction nucleotides: 7. The CDR3 contains 16 residues. Germline V gene lookup returns CDR1 SEHNR and CDR2 FQNEAQ (reference sequence). The CDR3 DNA reads as TGTGCCAGCAGCTTGGACAGGTATTCTATGAACACTGAAGCTTTCTTT. As protein: CASSLDRYSMNTEAFF.

CDR3 nucleotides: TGTGCCAGCAGTTTTTCGGGAGGGACAGATACGCAGTATTTT. It specifies CASSFSGGTDTQYF. This chain connects TRBV28 to TRBJ2-3; 8 bases match TRBD2. The trim removed 3 bases at V and 3 bases at J, leaving 2 bases unmatched. This CDR3 comprises 14 residues. In germline, CDR1 is MDHEN, CDR2 SYDVKM.

Comments on this clone: An end of the junction does not agree with germline; a read error may underlie this. This chain uses TRBV28 with TRBJ2-7, with D possibly being TRBD1 (6 bases). Germline CDR1 MDHEN, CDR2 SYDVKM. The CDR3 contains 14 residues. The CDR3 DNA is TGTGCCAGCAGTGGTGGGGGCAGCTCCTACGAGCAGCACTTC. As protein: CASSGGGSSYEQHF.

The chain links TRBV28 to TRBJ2-3; D remains ambiguous. This CDR3 contains 13 residues. The V end was cut by 9 bases, the J end by 1 base, with 11 bases between. Per the germline V gene, CDR1 is MDHEN and CDR2 is SYDVKM. CDR3 in DNA: TGTGCCAGTCTTGTAATTGGCACAGATACGCAGTATTTT. Translation gives CASLVIGTDTQYF.

V and J are TRBV9 and TRBJ2-2; 7 bases map to TRBD1. V shed 0 bases and J 5 bases; nucleotides not matched to a gene: 4. The germline CDR1 and CDR2 sequences are SGDLS and YYNGEE. This CDR3 is built from 15 residues. The CDR3 loop reads CASSVGGQNTGELFF. The CDR3 DNA follows: TGTGCCAGCAGCGTAGGGGGACAGAATACCGGGGAGCTGTTTTTT.

This chain links TRBV5-3 with TRBJ2-7; perhaps TRBD1 as D (6 bases). TRBV5-3 is an open reading frame whose function is uncertain. CDR3 length equals 15 residues. Deletions cut 4 bases from V and 1 base from J, with 15 bases between. Here the CDR3 reads CARSPDRPLSYEQYF. CDR3 nucleotide sequence: TGTGCCAGAAGCCCCGACAGGCCTTTATCCTACGAGCAGTACTTC.

CDR3 sequence reads: CASSRDLRSSYEQYF. The CDR3 coding sequence is TGTGCCAGCAGCCGCGACTTACGCAGCTCCTACGAGCAGTACTTC. The chain joins TRBV6-5 to TRBJ2-7; D gene unclear. Trimming shortened V by 6 bases and J by 0 bases, and 15 bases separated the two germline ends. The germline gives CDR1 MNHEY, CDR2 SVGAGI. This CDR3 has 15 amino acids.

Concerning this clone itself: A junction end diverges from the germline sequence, so it may reflect a read error. The same CDR3 can be traced to other DNA sequences in this sample. The chain combines TRBV5-1 with TRBJ2-5; weak D call: TRBD2 (6 bases). This CDR3 has 16 amino acids. CDR1 is SGHRS and CDR2 is YFSETQ in the germline V gene. CDR3 nucleotide sequence: TGTGCCAGCAGCTTGGGTCTGGGGGGAGAGGAAGAGACCCAGTACTTC. Translation gives CASSLGLGGEEETQYF.

The rearrangement uses TRBV6-6 and TRBJ2-7; tentatively, D is TRBD2 (6 bases). Germline V gene sequence: CDR1 MNHNY, CDR2 SVGAGI (reference sequence). The germline V and J ends were trimmed by 8 bases and 1 base, with 15 bases remaining between them. CDR3 length: 14 amino acids. The CDR3, as DNA: TGTGCCAGCGGGGGAGGAAAACAGTCCTACGAGCAGTACTTC. It encodes CASGGGKQSYEQYF.